This TCR beta chain was documented in a study of OX40 agonist ivuxolimab in advanced cancers. Study information: Dose-escalation patients were diagnosed with hepatocellular carcinoma, melanoma, renal cell cancer or head and neck cancer.

The protocol was immunoSEQ multiplex PCR, while the TCRdb copy is restricted to in-frame clones and leaves out a portion. The sample holds about 81,000 clones, 88% seen once. The germline gives CDR1 MDHEN, CDR2 SYDVKM. The CDR3 sequence runs 12 residues, both termini included. About this clone: The DNA is omitted, as the CDR3 cannot be located on it reliably, and the CDR3 follows TCRdb's listing.

This chain connects TRBV28 to TRBJ2-7; TRBD1 reflects the table's D call only, with no check against the DNA. This clonotype originated in an adult with an advanced solid tumor such as melanoma, head and neck, liver or kidney cancer. This specimen was CD4+ or CD8+ T cells sorted from blood, taken in a trial of the OX40 agonist ivuxolimab. This chain's CDR3 is CASSLSVGHGNF.